The 7 T cell receptor beta chains below all came from one sample that was sequenced in a study of blood T cell repertoires in COVID-19. Only in-frame clones appear in the TCRdb table, and some are missing; sequencing was by immunoSEQ multiplex PCR. The table has over 150,000 clones, around 83% seen once; the top ten hold approximately 18%. Material: peripheral blood. The receptor set was obtained from a woman aged 70 to 79 who had recovered from COVID-19.

In its sample, this clone was seen a few times. V usage is TRBV5-1 and J usage is TRBJ1-1; D is perhaps TRBD1 (6 bases). CDR1 SGHRS and CDR2 YFSETQ come from the germline V gene. V was shortened by 8 bases and J by 0 bases, with 20 bases between the two germline ends. The CDR3 loop spans 16 amino acids. This CDR3 is CASGLGWTAMNTEAFF. The CDR3 bases are TGCGCCAGTGGCCTCGGTTGGACAGCAATGAACACTGAAGCTTTCTTT.

A few counts support this clone. The rearrangement links TRBV21-1 to TRBJ2-2; TRBD2, the D gene given by the table, was not confirmed from the DNA. TRBV21-1 is a pseudogene segment. CDR3 length: 16 residues. The DNA for the CDR3 is TGTGCCAGCAGCTTGTTGGGGGGGCCGGGTACCGGGGAGCTGTTTTTT. This codes for CASSLLGGPGTGELFF.

The table lists this clone with a few counts. This sequence joins TRBV2 and TRBJ2-2; D might be TRBD2 (6 bases). The germline CDR1 and CDR2 sequences are SNHLY and FYNNEI. The CDR3 consists of 15 residues. V was shortened by 6 bases and J by 4 bases, with 15 bases between the two germline ends. CDR3 nucleotide sequence: TGTGCCAGCAGCAGGGAGGAACCGGGCACCGGGGAGCTGTTTTTT. Translating gives CASSREEPGTGELFF.

The chain links TRBV7-2 to TRBJ2-3, with TRBD2 identical over 14 bases. V was clipped by 0 bases and J by 0 bases; unmatched bases: 5. Per germline, CDR1 SGHTA and CDR2 FQGNSA. This CDR3 is 19 amino acids long. The CDR3 DNA reads as TGTGCCAGCAGCTTAGCTTGGACTAGCGGGAGGAGGAGCACAGATACGCAGTATTTT. Protein: CASSLAWTSGRRSTDTQYF.

The chain recombines TRBV7-3 with TRBJ2-2; D is uncertain. Trimming shortened V by 5 bases and J by 4 bases, and 8 bases separated the two germline ends. CDR1 is SGHTA and CDR2 is FQGTGA in the germline V gene. This CDR3 is 13 amino acids long. The CDR3 DNA sequence: TGTGCCAGCAGCCCCCCGTTCACCGGGGAGCTGTTTTTT. Translation: CASSPPFTGELFF.

The CDR3 coding sequence is TGTGCCAGCAGCTCGGGTCTGGGCAGGGGGCTTGGGTATGGCTACACCTTC. Protein sequence: CASSSGLGRGLGYGYTF. V gene TRBV7-2 combines with J gene TRBJ1-2; 8 bases agree with TRBD1. Germline-derived CDR1 and CDR2 are SGHTA and FQGNSA. The CDR3 sequence is 17 residues long. Losses at the gene ends were 4 bases for V and 5 bases for J; bases not matched to a gene: 15.

The rearrangement joins TRBV18 to TRBJ1-2; TRBD1 might be the D (5 bases). This CDR3 spans 16 amino acids. With 3 bases removed from V and 0 bases from J, the gap between germline ends came to 14 bases. Germline CDR1 is KGHSH and CDR2 is LQKENI. The chain's CDR3 is CASSPYGGEANYGYTF. The CDR3 DNA sequence: TGTGCCAGCTCACCCTATGGGGGGGAAGCTAACTATGGCTACACCTTC.